Presented here are 24 T cell receptor beta chains from one specimen sequenced in a study of response to subunit inactivated influenza vaccine. TCRdb reprocessed the RT-PCR reads via MiXCR and lists one record per CDR3 protein. The sample holds hundreds of thousands of distinct CDR3 sequences, roughly 14% seen once. Sample: PBMCs from blood, taken 11 to 12 days after vaccination. These receptors originate from a man aged 50 to 60 who received an inactivated influenza vaccine.

Worth noting for this clonotype: An end of the junction differs from the germline gene, which may be a read error. The chain employs TRBV4-2 and TRBJ2-1; either TRBD1 or TRBD2 may supply D (5 bases each). The CDR3 has 14 residues. The germline CDR1 and CDR2 sequences are LGHNA and YNFKEQ. CDR3 amino acids: CASSARDHISEEFF. The CDR3 nucleotides are TGTGCCAGCAGCGCCCGGGACCATATATCTGAGGAGTTCTTC.

This clonotype was seen more than once but under ten times. V gene TRBV12-3 or TRBV12-4 combines with J gene TRBJ1-1; a weak D match, TRBD1 (5 bases). The V end was cut by 7 bases, the J end by 5 bases, with 20 bases between. CDR3 length equals 15 residues. The CDR3 loop reads CASTPEVGRGTEAFF. DNA for the CDR3: TGTGCCAGCACCCCAGAGGTAGGGCGGGGGACTGAAGCTTTCTTT.

This clonotype occurred a few times. The V call is TRBV28, the J call TRBJ2-7; no clear D gene. The V and J ends lost 9 bases and 0 bases respectively, with 12 bases between them. The length of the CDR3 is 13 residues. The germline V gene encodes CDR1 MDHEN and CDR2 SYDVKM. CDR3 sequence: CASAHPASYEQYF. The CDR3 bases are TGTGCCAGTGCCCACCCAGCCTCCTACGAGCAGTACTTC.

The CDR3, as DNA: TGTGCCAGCAGCTTATCGGCTCATGGCAGGGGAAACACCATATATTTT. It yields the protein CASSLSAHGRGNTIYF. This chain joins TRBV7-2 and TRBJ1-3, with no clear D. The CDR3 has 16 residues. Germline CDR1 reads SGHTA; CDR2 reads FQGNSA. Trimming took off 2 bases at V and 4 bases at J, with 15 bases between the two ends.

This clonotype was observed a few times. The chain links TRBV12-3 or TRBV12-4 to TRBJ2-3; D gene unclear. Trimming removed 2 bases at V and 2 bases at J, with 8 bases between. The CDR3 totals 14 residues. Written as DNA, the CDR3 is TGTGCCAGCAGTTTACGGTCGAACACAGATACGCAGTATTTT. This encodes CASSLRSNTDTQYF.

This clonotype was recorded at least ten times. This chain links TRBV10-2 with TRBJ1-6, with D possibly TRBD1 on 5 matching bases. CDR3 length: 14 amino acids. V gave up 1 base and J gave up 8 bases, with 9 bases separating them. Germline CDR1 reads WSHSY; CDR2 reads SAAADI. DNA of the CDR3: TGCGCCAGCAGTGAGTTCAAGGGGTATTCACCCCTCCACTTT. This encodes CASSEFKGYSPLHF.

This chain joins TRBV6-5 and TRBJ2-5; D remains ambiguous. CDR3 length: 13 amino acids. V dropped 2 bases and J dropped 4 bases, with 8 bases sitting between them. CDR1 and CDR2 from the germline V gene are MNHEY and SVGAGI. This chain's CDR3 is CASSYDGLETQYF. CDR3 DNA: TGTGCCAGCAGTTACGACGGATTAGAGACCCAGTACTTC.

In its sample, this clonotype was seen a few times. This chain links TRBV29-1 with TRBJ2-1; 8 nucleotides align to TRBD2. The CDR3 spans 15 residues. Trimming took 6 bases from V and 0 from J; bases not matched to a gene: 7. The germline gives CDR1 SQVTM, CDR2 ANQGSEA. As DNA, the CDR3 is TGCAGCGTCCACCGGGGGGGGAGCTCCTACAATGAGCAGTTCTTC. Protein sequence: CSVHRGGSSYNEQFF.

This clonotype was seen more than once but under ten times. The V and J genes are TRBV5-4 and TRBJ1-1; no clear D gene. CDR1 is SGHNT, CDR2 YYREEE, per germline (reference sequence). The ends were cut back, 2 bases at V and 10 bases at J, with 15 bases in the middle. The CDR3 contains 13 residues. CDR3 in DNA: TGTGCCAGCAGCTTCACGGCAGGATTAGGAGCTTTCTTT. Translated, it gives CASSFTAGLGAFF. Filled out from reference TRBV5-4 and TRBJ1-1, the complete variable domain reads ETGVTQSPTHLIKTRGQQVTLRCSSQSGHNTVSWYQQALGQGPQFIFQYYREEENGRGNFPPRFSGLQFPNYSSELNVNALELDDSALYLCASSFTAGLGAFFGQGTRLTVV.

This clonotype has a count of ten or more. The chain links TRBV18 to TRBJ1-1; tentatively, D is TRBD1 (5 bases). The CDR3 sequence is 15 residues long. V lost 5 bases to trimming and J lost 2 bases, with 15 bases between them. Germline V gene sequence: CDR1 KGHSH, CDR2 LQKENI. The CDR3 bases are TGTGCCAGCTCATCTGAATCAAGGACAAACACTGAAGCTTTCTTT. This codes for CASSSESRTNTEAFF.

V is TRBV28 and J is TRBJ1-4, with TRBD1 matching over 7 bases. The CDR3 extends over 15 amino acids. V lost 6 bases, J lost 7 bases, and 11 bases stayed unmatched. Per germline, CDR1 MDHEN and CDR2 SYDVKM. CDR3 residues: CASSLTGVAVEKLFF. CDR3 sequence (DNA): TGTGCCAGCAGCTTAACAGGGGTTGCAGTTGAAAAACTGTTTTTT.

The rearrangement joins TRBV4-2 to TRBJ1-4; D call uncertain. Germline values: CDR1 LGHNA, CDR2 YNFKEQ. The CDR3 sequence is 15 residues long. The V end was cut by 0 bases, the J end by 3 bases, with 8 bases between. The CDR3 DNA reads TGTGCCAGCAGCCAAGATACAACCTCTAATGAAAAACTGTTTTTT. Protein product: CASSQDTTSNEKLFF.

J is TRBJ2-7 and V is TRBV7-2; D could derive from TRBD1 or TRBD2 (7 bases each). Looked up from germline, CDR1 is SGHTA and CDR2 is FQGNSA. The CDR3 runs 15 residues. V was shortened by 5 bases and J by 7 bases, with 21 bases between the two germline ends. This chain's CDR3 is CASSPRGGMSGEQYF. In DNA, the CDR3 is TGTGCCAGCAGCCCCAGGGGGGGGATGTCGGGGGAGCAGTACTTC.

The V gene is TRBV5-1, the J gene TRBJ2-3; the D gene is possibly TRBD2 (6 bases). Germline CDR1 reads SGHRS; CDR2 reads YFSETQ. This CDR3 spans 15 amino acids. Trimming left V 5 bases short and J 5 bases short, with 18 bases between. As DNA, the CDR3 is TGCGCCAGCAGGTCCAGAGGCGGGGTTGGAGATACGCAGTATTTT. It is translated as CASRSRGGVGDTQYF.

This clonotype was seen more than once but under ten times. V gene TRBV7-2 combines with J gene TRBJ2-5; D is perhaps TRBD1 (5 bases). Trimming pared 5 bases from V and 5 bases from J, leaving 15 bases between. The CDR3 totals 14 residues. Germline CDR1 reads SGHTA; CDR2 reads FQGNSA. In DNA form, the CDR3 reads TGTGCCAGCAGCCGGAGACTTGGGGCGGAGACCCAGTACTTC. It specifies CASSRRLGAETQYF.

The CDR3 loop reads CSARLAGVADLTDTQYF. CDR3 bases: TGCAGTGCTAGACTAGCGGGGGTCGCAGATCTCACAGATACGCAGTATTTT. The chain joins TRBV20-1 to TRBJ2-3, with 10 bases identical to TRBD2. Trimming at V came to 2 bases and at J to 2 bases, leaving 10 bases not matched to a gene. Germline V gives CDR1 DFQATT, CDR2 SNEGSKA (reference sequence). CDR3 length equals 17 residues.

The V and J genes are TRBV7-2 and TRBJ1-2; possible D gene TRBD1, 5 bases. The germline gives CDR1 SGHTA, CDR2 FQGNSA. V was clipped by 5 bases and J by 4 bases, with 17 bases between them. The CDR3 totals 15 residues. As DNA, the CDR3 is TGTGCCAGCAGCCTTAGTTCGGGGGGGACCTATGGCTACACCTTC. This encodes CASSLSSGGTYGYTF.

The V and J genes are TRBV6-6 and TRBJ2-2; D unresolved. Between the trimmed V and J ends, which lost 8 bases and 7 bases, there was a span of 11 bases. Germline V CDR1 and CDR2: MNHNY, SVGAGI (reference sequence). The CDR3 consists of 12 residues. CDR3 residues: CASPDGRGELFF. The DNA of the CDR3 is TGTGCCAGCCCCGATGGGCGCGGGGAGCTGTTTTTT.

V and J are TRBV29-1 and TRBJ2-7; D is ambiguous. The CDR3 loop spans 12 amino acids. The V and J ends lost 4 bases and 2 bases respectively, with 9 bases between them. Germline CDR1 is SQVTM and CDR2 is ANQGSEA. The CDR3 bases are TGCAGCGTTGGGTGGAACCCCTACGAGCAGTACTTC. Translation: CSVGWNPYEQYF.

The chain employs TRBV7-6 and TRBJ1-1; D ambiguous. This CDR3 has 14 amino acids. The germline CDR1 and CDR2 sequences are SGHVS and FNYEAQ. Trimming took off 5 bases at V and 1 base at J, with 11 bases between the two ends. CDR3 sequence: CASSVRGGNTEAFF. CDR3 coding DNA: TGTGCCAGCAGCGTGCGAGGAGGGAACACTGAAGCTTTCTTT.

This clonotype has just a few counts. This chain uses TRBV21-1 with TRBJ2-7; the table's D call TRBD2 went unverified against the DNA. TRBV21-1 is reported as a pseudogene. The CDR3 runs 17 residues. CDR3 bases: TGTGCCAGCAGCAAAGCGCCTAGCGTGGGGAGCTCCTACGAGCAGTACTTC. As protein: CASSKAPSVGSSYEQYF.

This chain connects TRBV6-1 to TRBJ1-1; possibly TRBD1 for D (5 bases). The CDR3 extends over 15 amino acids. The V end was cut by 5 bases, the J end by 7 bases, with 20 bases between. CDR1 MNHNS and CDR2 SASEGT come from the germline V gene. The CDR3 coding sequence is TGTGCCAGCAGTCCCCTTTTGAGGCAGGGACGTGAAGCTTTCTTT. It specifies CASSPLLRQGREAFF.

This clonotype was found a few times. This chain uses TRBV11-3 with TRBJ2-2; the match to TRBD1 covers 7 bases. The V segment lost 4 bases and the J segment 1 base; nucleotides outside the gene matches: 9. Looked up from germline, CDR1 is SGHNT and CDR2 is YENEEA. The length of the CDR3 is 17 residues. In nucleotides, the CDR3 is TGTGCCAGCAGCTCAGACAGGGATCAGGGGAACACCGGGGAGCTGTTTTTT. Residues: CASSSDRDQGNTGELFF.

The chain uses TRBV24-1 and TRBJ2-5; D could derive from TRBD1 or TRBD2 (5 bases each). V lost 4 bases and J 10 bases, leaving 18 bases between the germline ends. CDR1 KGHDR and CDR2 SFDVKD come from the germline V gene. This CDR3 has 14 residues. The CDR3 region is CATSEHRDPRHQYF. CDR3 bases: TGTGCCACCAGTGAACACCGGGACCCTCGACACCAGTACTTC.